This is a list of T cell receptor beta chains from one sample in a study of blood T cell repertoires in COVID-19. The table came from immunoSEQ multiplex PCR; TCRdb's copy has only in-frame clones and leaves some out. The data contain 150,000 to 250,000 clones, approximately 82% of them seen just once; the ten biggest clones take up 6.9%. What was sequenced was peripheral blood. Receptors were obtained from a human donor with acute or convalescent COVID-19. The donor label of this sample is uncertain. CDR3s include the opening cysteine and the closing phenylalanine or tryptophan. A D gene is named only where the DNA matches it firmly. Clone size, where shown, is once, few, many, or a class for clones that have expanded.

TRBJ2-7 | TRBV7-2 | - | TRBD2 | CASSLVGLAGGSYEQYF | TGTGCCAGCAGCTTAGTGGGACTAGCGGGAGGCTCCTACGAGCAGTACTTC
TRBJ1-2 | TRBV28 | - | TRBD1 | CASSLIGSGQGNGYTF | TGTGCCAGCAGTTTAATCGGATCCGGACAGGGGAACGGCTACACCTTC
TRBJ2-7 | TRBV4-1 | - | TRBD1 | CASSQATGTASYEQYF | TGCGCCAGCAGCCAGGCTACCGGGACAGCAAGCTACGAGCAGTACTTC
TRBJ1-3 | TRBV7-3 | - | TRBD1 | CASSLQGASGNTIYF | TGTGCCAGCAGCTTACAGGGGGCCTCTGGAAACACCATATATTTT
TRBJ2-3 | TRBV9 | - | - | CASSVASLGTDTQYF | TGTGCCAGCAGCGTAGCTTCTCTAGGCACAGATACGCAGTATTTT
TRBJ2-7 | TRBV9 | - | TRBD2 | CASSVGTSGNYEQYF | TGTGCCAGCAGCGTCGGGACTAGCGGGAACTACGAGCAGTACTTC
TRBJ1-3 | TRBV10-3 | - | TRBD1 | CAISAGQGPGNTIYF | TGTGCCATCAGTGCCGGACAGGGCCCTGGAAACACCATATATTTT
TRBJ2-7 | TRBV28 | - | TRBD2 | CALGTSGRAHEQYF | TGTGCCTTAGGGACTAGCGGGAGGGCCCACGAGCAGTACTTC
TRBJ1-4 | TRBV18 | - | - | CASSLSGINEKLFF | TGTGCCAGCTCACTAAGCGGGATTAATGAAAAACTGTTTTTT
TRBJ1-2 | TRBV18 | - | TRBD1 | CASSPTGDDNYGYTF | TGTGCCAGCTCACCGACAGGGGACGATAACTATGGCTACACCTTC
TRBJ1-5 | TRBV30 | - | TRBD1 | CAWGQGLNSNQPQHF | TGTGCCTGGGGACAGGGCCTTAATAGCAATCAGCCCCAGCATTTT
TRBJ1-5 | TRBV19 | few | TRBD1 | CASSTQGAQGQPQHF | TGTGCCAGTAGTACGCAGGGGGCTCAAGGTCAGCCCCAGCATTTT
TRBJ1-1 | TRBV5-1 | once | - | CASRMQGITEAFF | TGCGCCAGCAGAATGCAGGGGATCACTGAAGCTTTCTTT
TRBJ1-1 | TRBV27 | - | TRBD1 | CASSLGQGRDTMNTEAFF | TGTGCCAGCAGTCTAGGACAGGGAAGGGATACAATGAACACTGAAGCTTTCTTT
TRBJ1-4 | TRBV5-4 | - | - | CASSLGHPTNEKLFF | TGTGCCAGCAGCCTTGGGCACCCAACTAATGAAAAACTGTTTTTT
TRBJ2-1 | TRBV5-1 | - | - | CASSLGGGNSYNEQFF | TGCGCCAGCAGCTTGGGGGGCGGAAATTCCTACAATGAGCAGTTCTTC
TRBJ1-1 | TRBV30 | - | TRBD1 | CAWSRQGWAEAFF | TGTGCCTGGAGTCGACAGGGATGGGCTGAAGCTTTCTTT
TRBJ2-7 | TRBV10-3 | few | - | CAIREEGRGYEQYF | TGTGCCATCAGGGAGGAGGGCAGGGGTTACGAGCAGTACTTC